Listed below are T cell receptor beta chains from one sample, sequenced in a study of PD-1 blockade in mismatch repair-deficient tumors. TCRdb's table, derived via immunoSEQ multiplex PCR, lists solely in-frame clones and lacks some. The table has under 50,000 clones, around 79% seen once; the top ten hold 22%. The sequencing used peripheral blood, collected 4 weeks after starting pembrolizumab. These receptors were taken from an adult with mismatch repair-deficient cancer. Each CDR3 is given with its conserved first and last residue. Each record gives: clone size, V gene, J gene, D gene, CDR3 DNA, CDR3 protein. The D gene is left open where the match is weak. Clone size is stated in some rows and not others, as once, few, many or a class when expanded.

clone_size: NA; v_call: TRBV10-3; j_call: TRBJ2-1; d_call: NA; cdr3_nt: TGTGCCATCACGGGGTCGGGGCGGGGTGAGCAGTTCTTC; cdr3_aa: CAITGSGRGEQFF
clone_size: NA; v_call: TRBV6-1; j_call: TRBJ1-2; d_call: NA; cdr3_nt: TGTGCCAGCAGTCCGGACGTGAGGGGTGGCTACACCTTC; cdr3_aa: CASSPDVRGGYTF
clone_size: NA; v_call: TRBV28; j_call: TRBJ2-1; d_call: TRBD2; cdr3_nt: TGTGCCAGCAGTACCCTGGGCGGGAGGTCCTACAATGAGCAGTTCTTC; cdr3_aa: CASSTLGGRSYNEQFF
clone_size: few; v_call: TRBV15; j_call: TRBJ2-1; d_call: NA; cdr3_nt: TGTGCCACCAGCAGAGACGAAGGGAATGAGCAGTTCTTC; cdr3_aa: CATSRDEGNEQFF
clone_size: many; v_call: TRBV4-3; j_call: TRBJ2-1; d_call: NA; cdr3_nt: TGCGCCAGCAGCCAAGAGTCATGGGAGAACTCCTACAATGAGCAGTTCTTC; cdr3_aa: CASSQESWENSYNEQFF
clone_size: NA; v_call: TRBV5-6; j_call: TRBJ1-5; d_call: NA; cdr3_nt: TGTGCCAGCAGCTTAGGAAGACAGAGCAATCAGCCCCAGCATTTT; cdr3_aa: CASSLGRQSNQPQHF
clone_size: NA; v_call: TRBV11-2; j_call: TRBJ2-7; d_call: NA; cdr3_nt: TGTGCCAGCAGCTCACTCCAGAGGGGGGGTAAAAGGAGTTACGAGCAGTACTTC; cdr3_aa: CASSSLQRGGKRSYEQYF
clone_size: NA; v_call: TRBV4-2; j_call: TRBJ2-1; d_call: TRBD2; cdr3_nt: TGTGCCAGCAGCCAAGTTCTAAGCGGGAATCAATTCTTC; cdr3_aa: CASSQVLSGNQFF
clone_size: NA; v_call: TRBV10-3; j_call: TRBJ2-1; d_call: NA; cdr3_nt: TGTGCCATCAGTGAAAGGGAGAGGGGGGATGAGCAGTTCTTC; cdr3_aa: CAISERERGDEQFF
clone_size: NA; v_call: TRBV27; j_call: TRBJ1-5; d_call: NA; cdr3_nt: TGTGCCAGCAGTTTCTCAGGGGGCAATCAGCCCCAGCATTTT; cdr3_aa: CASSFSGGNQPQHF
clone_size: NA; v_call: TRBV7-2; j_call: TRBJ2-7; d_call: NA; cdr3_nt: TGTGCCAGCAGCTTACTTAGCGGCCCCTACGAGCAGTACTTC; cdr3_aa: CASSLLSGPYEQYF
clone_size: NA; v_call: TRBV6-9; j_call: TRBJ2-1; d_call: NA; cdr3_nt: TGTGCCAGCCTTCGGGGGTACAATGAGCAGTTCTTC; cdr3_aa: CASLRGYNEQFF
clone_size: NA; v_call: TRBV9; j_call: TRBJ2-1; d_call: TRBD2; cdr3_nt: TGTGCCAGCAGCGTAGCTGGAGATGGCGGGAGGCAGTCCTACAATGAGCAGTTCTTC; cdr3_aa: CASSVAGDGGRQSYNEQFF
clone_size: once; v_call: TRBV12-5; j_call: TRBJ1-3; d_call: NA; cdr3_nt: TGTGCTAGTGGTTTGGTAAAGGGGGGAAACACCATATATTTT; cdr3_aa: CASGLVKGGNTIYF
clone_size: NA; v_call: TRBV7-6; j_call: TRBJ2-7; d_call: NA; cdr3_nt: TGTGCCAGCAGCCCAAACACTAGGGGCGAGCAGTACTTC; cdr3_aa: CASSPNTRGEQYF
clone_size: once; v_call: TRBV5-4; j_call: TRBJ2-3; d_call: TRBD1; cdr3_nt: TGTGCCAGCAGGAACGGGACAGGGCTACCAGATACGCAGTATTTT; cdr3_aa: CASRNGTGLPDTQYF
clone_size: NA; v_call: TRBV7-6; j_call: TRBJ2-1; d_call: TRBD2; cdr3_nt: TGTGCCAGCAGCTTATACGGGGGGAGCTCCTACAATGAGCAGTTCTTC; cdr3_aa: CASSLYGGSSYNEQFF
clone_size: NA; v_call: TRBV7-2; j_call: TRBJ2-3; d_call: NA; cdr3_nt: TGTGCCAGCAGCCCTCAATCTAGCACAGATACGCAGTATTTT; cdr3_aa: CASSPQSSTDTQYF
clone_size: NA; v_call: TRBV30; j_call: TRBJ2-3; d_call: NA; cdr3_nt: TGTGCCTGGAGTTTGGCCATTCCGGGTCTCGGTACGCAGTATTTT; cdr3_aa: CAWSLAIPGLGTQYF